These 18 T cell receptor beta chains originate from one sample sequenced in a study of identifying expanded T cells in peripheral blood. The assay was immunoSEQ multiplex PCR, and TCRdb's table has in-frame clones only and misses some. The sample has about 90,000 clones, 75% to 90% seen once. Source material: blood. These receptors were obtained from a person aged 18 to 69 in good health.

The chain recombines TRBV7-9 with TRBJ1-2, with D possibly matching TRBD1 (6 bases). CDR3 length: 14 residues. V lost 8 bases and J lost 0, with 13 bases in between. Germline lookup yields CDR1 SEHNR and CDR2 FQNEAQ (reference sequence). CDR3 amino acids: CASSRDITNYGYTF. In nucleotides, the CDR3 is TGTGCCAGCTCCCGGGACATTACTAACTATGGCTACACCTTC.

This clone was detected only once. The chain couples TRBV27 to TRBJ1-2, with D tentatively TRBD1 (6 bases). V lost 9 bases and J 5 bases, leaving 13 bases between the germline ends. Germline CDR1 reads MNHEY; CDR2 reads SMNVEV (reference sequence). The length of the CDR3 is 12 residues. The CDR3 here is CASRQAPYGYTF. The CDR3 region has the DNA TGTGCCAGTCGACAGGCCCCTTATGGCTACACCTTC.

A word on this clone: One end of the junction is discordant with germline, which a read error may explain. This sequence joins TRBV7-2 and TRBJ2-3; possible D gene TRBD2, 7 bases. There are 15 residues in the CDR3. The V gene's germline CDR1 is SGHTA and CDR2 FQGNSA. This chain's CDR3 is CASSLGAETAGARLF. DNA for the CDR3: TGTGCCAGCAGCTTAGGGGCTGAGACTGCGGGGGCGAGATTATTT.

The chain links TRBV28 to TRBJ2-6; D is uncertain. Germline-derived CDR1 and CDR2 are MDHEN and SYDVKM. This CDR3 spans 14 amino acids. V was trimmed by 4 bases and J by 3 bases, leaving 7 bases between them. CDR3 amino acids: CASSSLYGANVLTF. CDR3 bases: TGTGCCAGCAGTTCCTTGTATGGGGCCAACGTCCTGACTTTC.

The J gene is TRBJ1-1, the V gene TRBV2; no clear D gene. CDR1 and CDR2 (germline): SNHLY, FYNNEI. V lost 6 bases and J lost 8, with 16 bases in between. The CDR3 length is 13 residues. The CDR3 sequence: CASSARGFSEAFF. CDR3 nucleotide sequence: TGTGCCAGCAGCGCCCGTGGCTTTTCAGAAGCTTTCTTT.

This sequence joins TRBV11-1 and TRBJ2-1, with D perhaps matching TRBD1 (5 bases). The V gene's germline CDR1 is SGHAT and CDR2 FQDESV (reference sequence). This CDR3 comprises 15 residues. V gave up 0 bases and J gave up 3 bases, with 9 bases separating them. CDR3 in amino acids: CASSLAPRDYNEQFF. The CDR3 DNA sequence: TGTGCCAGCAGCTTAGCGCCCAGGGACTACAATGAGCAGTTCTTC.

This chain joins TRBV6-1 and TRBJ2-3; D is unresolved. Germline V gene data show CDR1 as MNHNS and CDR2 as SASEGT. The CDR3 is 12 amino acids. The V end lost 6 bases, the J end lost 3 bases, and 7 bases lay between the germline ends. CDR3 protein: CASSYRTDTQYF. Here the CDR3 DNA reads TGTGCCAGCAGCTACAGAACAGATACGCAGTATTTT.

The chain carries TRBV12-5 and TRBJ2-2, with TRBD1 matching 10 bases. CDR1 and CDR2 (germline): LGHNT, FRNRAP. The J segment lost 4 bases and the V segment lost 4 bases, leaving 18 bases of the junction unmatched. The CDR3 runs to 20 residues. CDR3 in amino acids: CASGYILQPGTGDFTGELFF. The CDR3 nucleotides are TGTGCTAGTGGTTATATACTTCAGCCCGGGACAGGGGATTTCACCGGGGAGCTGTTTTTT.

The chain joins TRBV5-6 to TRBJ2-7, with 10 bases fitting TRBD1. The germline CDR1 and CDR2 sequences are SGHDT and YYEEEE. V shed 5 bases, J shed 2 bases, and the junction held 1 base outside the gene matches. This CDR3 is 13 amino acids long. CDR3 sequence (DNA): TGTGCCAGCAGTGGGACAGGGGCCTACGAGCAGTACTTC. Amino acids: CASSGTGAYEQYF. Complete variable domain (other parts from reference TRBV5-6 and TRBJ2-7): DAGVTQSPTHLIKTRGQQVTLRCSPKSGHDTVSWYQQALGQGPQFIFQYYEEEERQRGNFPDRFSGHQFPNYSSELNVNALLLGDSALYLCASSGTGAYEQYFGPGTRLTVT.

The V gene is TRBV6-5, the J gene TRBJ1-1, with D hard to call. This CDR3 contains 13 residues. Looked up from germline, CDR1 is MNHEY and CDR2 is SVGAGI. The V and J ends lost 6 bases and 1 base respectively, with 9 bases between them. The CDR3 DNA reads TGTGCCAGCAGCCCTTACGGGAACACTGAAGCTTTCTTT. Its protein is CASSPYGNTEAFF.

This rearrangement joins TRBV4-3 to TRBJ1-5, with a tentative D call TRBD1 (6 bases). The CDR3 contains 17 residues. The V and J ends lost 0 bases and 0 bases respectively, with 12 bases between them. Germline V CDR1 and CDR2: LGHNA, YSLEER. The chain's CDR3 is CASSQDWGAYSNQPQHF. Written as DNA, the CDR3 is TGCGCCAGCAGCCAAGACTGGGGGGCTTATAGCAATCAGCCCCAGCATTTT.

The V gene is TRBV9, the J gene TRBJ2-3, with no clear D. This CDR3 is built from 12 residues. V was cut by 0 bases and J by 4 bases, with 3 bases left in between. Germline CDR1 is SGDLS and CDR2 is YYNGEE. The CDR3 nucleotides read TGTGCCAGCAGCGTAGCGGCAGATACGCAGTATTTT. This codes for CASSVAADTQYF.

There are a few counts of this clone. The rearrangement links TRBV5-1 to TRBJ2-2, with a possible D match to TRBD1 (5 bases). Trimming took 5 bases from V and 4 from J, leaving 21 bases between them. In germline, CDR1 is SGHRS, CDR2 YFSETQ. This CDR3 spans 17 amino acids. The CDR3 loop reads CASSNSRAIYSTGELFF. The DNA for the CDR3 is TGCGCCAGCAGTAATTCCAGGGCGATTTACAGCACCGGGGAGCTGTTTTTT.

Here the CDR3 reads CASRGTGRHGYTF. The DNA of the CDR3 is TGTGCCAGCAGGGGGACAGGGCGGCATGGCTACACCTTC. This chain links TRBV25-1 with TRBJ1-2; 9 bases are a match to TRBD1. This CDR3 has 13 residues. CDR1 MGHDK and CDR2 SYGVNS come from the germline V gene. Trimming removed 6 bases from V and 6 bases from J; junction bases left unmatched: 5.

J is TRBJ2-7 and V is TRBV6-5, with 7 bases aligning to TRBD1. Trimming cost V 6 bases and J 3 bases; bases outside gene matches: 8. The germline gives CDR1 MNHEY, CDR2 SVGAGI. There are 14 residues in the CDR3. The CDR3 sequence is CASSATGTFYEQYF. The CDR3 DNA reads TGTGCCAGCAGCGCGACAGGGACCTTCTACGAGCAGTACTTC.

CDR3 sequence (DNA): TGTGCCAGCAGCCAAGAACGTGGGGGTCCTGGGAGCTACACCTTC. This sequence encodes CASSQERGGPGSYTF. The rearrangement links TRBV4-2 to TRBJ1-2; TRBD1 might be the D (5 bases). This CDR3 has 15 amino acids. Trimming shortened V by 0 bases and J by 9 bases, and 17 bases separated the two germline ends. Germline CDR1 is LGHNA and CDR2 is YNFKEQ.

The J gene is TRBJ1-2, the V gene TRBV5-6; TRBD1 matches 8 bases. Germline V CDR1 and CDR2: SGHDT, YYEEEE. The J segment lost 8 bases and the V segment lost 0 bases, leaving 3 bases of the junction unmatched. This CDR3 has 13 residues. The CDR3 protein is CASSLAGGRGYTF. CDR3 in DNA: TGTGCCAGCAGCTTGGCAGGGGGCCGGGGCTACACCTTC.

This clone was seen a few times. The chain uses TRBV2 and TRBJ1-2; D is possibly TRBD1 (6 bases). Between the trimmed V and J ends, which lost 8 bases and 3 bases, there was a span of 10 bases. This CDR3 spans 12 amino acids. Germline V gives CDR1 SNHLY, CDR2 FYNNEI. The CDR3 reads CASRQEDYGYTF. DNA for the CDR3: TGTGCCAGCCGACAGGAAGACTATGGCTACACCTTC.